These T cell receptor beta chains were read from a single sample in a study of blood T cell repertoires in COVID-19. Here immunoSEQ multiplex PCR was the method, and the copy in TCRdb shows in-frame clones only, minus some. The repertoire holds under 70,000 clones, with roughly 80% as singletons. What was sequenced was peripheral blood. The source of these receptors is an older woman with acute or convalescent COVID-19. Both conserved end residues are part of each CDR3. Fields, in order: D gene, V gene, clone size, J gene, CDR3 DNA, CDR3 protein. A D gene is named only where the DNA matches it firmly. Rows give clone size only sometimes, using once, few, many, or a class for an expanded clone.

d_gene: -
v_gene: TRBV18
abundance: once
j_gene: TRBJ2-3
CDR3nt: TGTGCCAGCTCACCACCCCACAGGAGTAGCACAGATACGCAGTATTTT
CDR3aa: CASSPPHRSSTDTQYF

d_gene: TRBD2
v_gene: TRBV5-1
abundance: -
j_gene: TRBJ2-5
CDR3nt: TGCGCCAGCAGCTTGCTAGCGGGGGGGCCGATTCGGGAGACCCAGTACTTC
CDR3aa: CASSLLAGGPIRETQYF

d_gene: -
v_gene: TRBV24-1
abundance: -
j_gene: TRBJ2-4
CDR3nt: TGTGCCACCAGTGATAACGTGAAGGAGAAAAACATTCAGTACTTC
CDR3aa: CATSDNVKEKNIQYF

d_gene: -
v_gene: TRBV6-5
abundance: few
j_gene: TRBJ1-3
CDR3nt: TGTGCCAGCAGTTACGAGGGTTTTGGAAACACCATATATTTT
CDR3aa: CASSYEGFGNTIYF

d_gene: -
v_gene: TRBV6-5
abundance: -
j_gene: TRBJ1-2
CDR3nt: TGTGCCAGCAGTTCCCTGGTGGCGGATGGCTACACCTTC
CDR3aa: CASSSLVADGYTF

d_gene: -
v_gene: TRBV23-1
abundance: few
j_gene: TRBJ1-2
CDR3nt: TGCGCCAGCAGTCAAAAAGGTCAGGGATTGAACTATGGCTACACCTTC
CDR3aa: CASSQKGQGLNYGYTF

d_gene: -
v_gene: TRBV2
abundance: -
j_gene: TRBJ1-5
CDR3nt: TGTGCCAGCGCCCAGGAGGGTTTTAATCAGCCCCAGCATTTT
CDR3aa: CASAQEGFNQPQHF

d_gene: -
v_gene: TRBV5-1
abundance: -
j_gene: TRBJ2-5
CDR3nt: TGCGCCAGCAGCCCTGAGGGACTCCAAGAGACCCAGTACTTC
CDR3aa: CASSPEGLQETQYF

d_gene: TRBD1
v_gene: TRBV19
abundance: -
j_gene: TRBJ1-5
CDR3nt: TGTGCCAGTAGTATTTTGGGACAGCGCAATCAGCCCCAGCATTTT
CDR3aa: CASSILGQRNQPQHF

d_gene: TRBD1
v_gene: TRBV11-2
abundance: few
j_gene: TRBJ2-3
CDR3nt: TGTGCCAGCCGGGACAGGGGGCGCACAGATACGCAGTATTTT
CDR3aa: CASRDRGRTDTQYF

d_gene: TRBD2
v_gene: TRBV18
abundance: -
j_gene: TRBJ2-2
CDR3nt: TGTGCCAGCTCACCCACTAGCGGGGCCGGGGAGCTGTTTTTT
CDR3aa: CASSPTSGAGELFF

d_gene: TRBD1
v_gene: TRBV18
abundance: -
j_gene: TRBJ1-5
CDR3nt: TGTGCCAGCTCACCGAAAGGACAGGGCATTAATCAGCCCCAGCATTTT
CDR3aa: CASSPKGQGINQPQHF

d_gene: -
v_gene: TRBV1
abundance: -
j_gene: TRBJ1-1
CDR3nt: TGCACCTACCGGGGGTCAGGCAGCAATGAAGCTTTCTTT
CDR3aa: CTYRGSGSNEAFF

d_gene: TRBD2
v_gene: TRBV29-1
abundance: -
j_gene: TRBJ2-3
CDR3nt: TGCAGCGTTGTTGCGGGGGGCCTGGATACGCAGTATTTT
CDR3aa: CSVVAGGLDTQYF

d_gene: -
v_gene: TRBV30
abundance: once
j_gene: TRBJ2-5
CDR3nt: TGTGCCTGGAGTCCGTCGGAGACCCAGTACTTC
CDR3aa: CAWSPSETQYF

d_gene: TRBD2
v_gene: TRBV5-1
abundance: -
j_gene: TRBJ2-1
CDR3nt: TGCGCCAGCAACTGGCCAGGGTCCCCTCGCGGGGGCAATGAGCAGTTCTTC
CDR3aa: CASNWPGSPRGGNEQFF

d_gene: -
v_gene: TRBV19
abundance: -
j_gene: TRBJ2-5
CDR3nt: TGTGCCAGCTGGGACACCTTCCAAGAGACCCAGTACTTC
CDR3aa: CASWDTFQETQYF

d_gene: -
v_gene: TRBV5-1
abundance: -
j_gene: TRBJ2-7
CDR3nt: TGCGCCAGCAGCCCACGACAGTGGGTGCTGGGCTCCTACGAGCAGTACTTC
CDR3aa: CASSPRQWVLGSYEQYF

d_gene: TRBD1
v_gene: TRBV11-2
abundance: -
j_gene: TRBJ2-5
CDR3nt: TGTGCCAGCAGCTTAGGACAGGGCGATCAGGTGACCCAGTACTTC
CDR3aa: CASSLGQGDQVTQYF

d_gene: -
v_gene: TRBV7-8
abundance: -
j_gene: TRBJ1-5
CDR3nt: TGTGCCAGCAGCCCATCAGAGAGACTTAGCAATCAGCCCCAGCATTTT
CDR3aa: CASSPSERLSNQPQHF

d_gene: TRBD1
v_gene: TRBV19
abundance: -
j_gene: TRBJ1-3
CDR3nt: TGTGCCAGTAGTATCTCACCGGGACAGACTGGAAACACCATATATTTT
CDR3aa: CASSISPGQTGNTIYF

d_gene: -
v_gene: TRBV10-3
abundance: -
j_gene: TRBJ1-1
CDR3nt: TGTGCCATCAGTGGCAGAATGAACACTGAAGCTTTCTTT
CDR3aa: CAISGRMNTEAFF

d_gene: -
v_gene: TRBV6-5
abundance: medium-sized
j_gene: TRBJ1-3
CDR3nt: TGTGCCAGCGGCCGGGATTTCTCTGGAAACACCATATATTTT
CDR3aa: CASGRDFSGNTIYF

d_gene: -
v_gene: TRBV11-3
abundance: -
j_gene: TRBJ2-5
CDR3nt: TGTGCCAGCAGTCCCGGGGAGTTCCAAGAGACCCAGTACTTC
CDR3aa: CASSPGEFQETQYF

d_gene: TRBD1
v_gene: TRBV6-6
abundance: -
j_gene: TRBJ1-4
CDR3nt: TGTGCCAGCAGTTACCAGGGGGGCGAAAAACTGTTTTTT
CDR3aa: CASSYQGGEKLFF

d_gene: -
v_gene: TRBV21-1
abundance: -
j_gene: TRBJ1-1
CDR3nt: TGTGCCAGCAGCCCAGGCGGACAGCCGCCCATCATGAACACTGAAGCTTTCTTT
CDR3aa: CASSPGGQPPIMNTEAFF